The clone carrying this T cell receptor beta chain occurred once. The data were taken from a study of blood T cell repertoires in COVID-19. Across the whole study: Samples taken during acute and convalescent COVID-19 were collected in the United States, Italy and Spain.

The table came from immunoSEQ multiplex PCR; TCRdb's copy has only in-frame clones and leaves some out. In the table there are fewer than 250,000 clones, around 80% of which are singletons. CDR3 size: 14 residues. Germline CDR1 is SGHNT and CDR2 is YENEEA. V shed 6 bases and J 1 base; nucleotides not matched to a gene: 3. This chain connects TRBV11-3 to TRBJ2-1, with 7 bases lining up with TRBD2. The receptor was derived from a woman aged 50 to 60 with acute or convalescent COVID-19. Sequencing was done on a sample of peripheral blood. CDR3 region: CASSGEGSYNEQFF. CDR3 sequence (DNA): TGTGCCAGCAGTGGGGAGGGATCCTACAATGAGCAGTTCTTC.